This note documents a single T cell receptor beta chain sequence. Its antigen is as yet unknown. Eight reactions per sample, run separately, yielded cDNA. TCRdb reprocessed the 5' RACE reads, with one entry per CDR3 protein and no DNA. The sample table sets out 300,000 to 400,000 distinct CDR3 sequences. The germline V gene encodes CDR1 SGHRS and CDR2 YFSETQ. The CDR3 has 17 amino acids. The data belong to a study of monozygotic twins with inflammatory bowel disease. Study findings and constraints: The co-twins with IBD showed lower TCRbeta diversity (inverse Simpson) than their healthy siblings.

The sequencing sample was made of blood. The chain couples TRBV5-1 to TRBJ2-2; TCRdb selects TRBD2, and the lack of DNA leaves this call unchecked. This TCR was recovered from a human donor with ulcerative colitis or Crohn's disease, or a healthy co-twin of an affected twin (not recorded which). The CDR3 sequence: CASRASAGGLNTGELFF.